This T cell receptor (beta chain) was identified in a study of blood T cell repertoires in COVID-19. CDR3 size: 13 residues. Original handling: Reference gene primers were amplified, and this amplification served to estimate nucleated cell counts. The protocol was immunoSEQ multiplex PCR, while the TCRdb copy is restricted to in-frame clones and leaves out a portion. D and trimming come from the DNA, and the V and J calls and clone size come from that table. Of 140,000 or so clones listed, about four fifths are singletons. Individuals aged 18 to 89 years were recruited from 24 US areas. The sample taken for sequencing was PBMCs or T cells enriched from blood (not recorded which). The clonotype comes from a man in his forties or fifties who had recovered from COVID-19. The J gene is TRBJ2-2, the V gene TRBV21-1; TRBD2, the table's D call, was not compared with the DNA. TRBV21-1 is termed a pseudogene. CDR3 in amino acids: CAAGGPNTGELFF. CDR3 in DNA: TGTGCCGCCGGGGGGCCGAACACCGGGGAGCTGTTTTTT.